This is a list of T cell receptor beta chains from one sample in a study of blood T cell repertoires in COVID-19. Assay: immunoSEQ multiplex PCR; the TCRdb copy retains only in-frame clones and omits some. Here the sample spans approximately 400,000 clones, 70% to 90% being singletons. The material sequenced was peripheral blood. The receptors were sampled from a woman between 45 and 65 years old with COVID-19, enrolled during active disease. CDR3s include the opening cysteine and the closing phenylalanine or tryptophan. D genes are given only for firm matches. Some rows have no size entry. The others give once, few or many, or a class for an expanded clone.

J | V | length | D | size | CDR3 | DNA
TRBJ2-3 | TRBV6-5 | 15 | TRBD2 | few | CASSPTGLAGSTQYF | TGTGCCAGCAGTCCCACGGGACTAGCGGGGAGTACGCAGTATTTT
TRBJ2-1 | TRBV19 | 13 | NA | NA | CASSSRQYNEQFF | TGTGCCAGTAGCAGCCGACAGTACAATGAGCAGTTCTTC
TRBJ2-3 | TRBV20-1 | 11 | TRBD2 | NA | CSAQREDTQYF | TGCAGTGCCCAGCGGGAAGATACGCAGTATTTT
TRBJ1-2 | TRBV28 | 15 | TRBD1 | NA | CASSTRTGGDYGYTF | TGTGCCAGCAGTACCCGGACAGGGGGCGACTATGGCTACACCTTC
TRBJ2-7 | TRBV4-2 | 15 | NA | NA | CASSQVEGSSYEQYF | TGTGCCAGCAGCCAAGTTGAGGGAAGCTCCTACGAGCAGTACTTC
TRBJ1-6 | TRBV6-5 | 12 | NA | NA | CASSSGNSPLHF | TGTGCCAGCAGTTCAGGGAATTCACCCCTCCACTTT
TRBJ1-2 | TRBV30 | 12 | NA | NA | CAWSANTGGYTF | TGTGCCTGGAGTGCAAATACTGGTGGCTACACCTTC
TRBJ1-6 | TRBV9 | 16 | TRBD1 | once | CASSVSSGGWNSPLHF | TGTGCCAGCAGCGTTAGTTCAGGGGGATGGAATTCACCCCTCCACTTT
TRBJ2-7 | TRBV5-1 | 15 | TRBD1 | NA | CASSPGTGGVYEQYF | TGCGCCAGCAGCCCCGGGACAGGGGGCGTTTACGAGCAGTACTTC
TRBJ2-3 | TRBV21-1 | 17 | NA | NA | CASSSNSGGAATDTQYF | TGTGCCAGCAGCAGTAATAGCGGGGGGGCCGCGACAGATACGCAGTATTTT
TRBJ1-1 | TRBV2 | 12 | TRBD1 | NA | CASSEVGQEAFF | TGTGCCAGCAGTGAAGTGGGACAGGAAGCTTTCTTT
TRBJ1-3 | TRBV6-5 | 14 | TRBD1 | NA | CASSSGTGGNTIYF | TGTGCCAGCAGTTCCGGGACAGGGGGAAACACCATATATTTT
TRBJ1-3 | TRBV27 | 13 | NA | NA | CASGPGIGNTIYF | TGTGCCAGCGGGCCAGGGATTGGAAACACCATATATTTT
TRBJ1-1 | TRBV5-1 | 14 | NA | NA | CASSQGQMNTEAFF | TGCGCCAGCAGCCAAGGACAGATGAACACTGAAGCTTTCTTT
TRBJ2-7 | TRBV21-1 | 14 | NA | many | CASSKGQKVYEQYF | TGTGCCAGCAGCAAGGGACAGAAAGTCTACGAGCAGTACTTC
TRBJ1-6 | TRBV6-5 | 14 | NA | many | CASSYASDNSPLHF | TGTGCCAGCAGTTACGCCTCGGATAATTCACCCCTCCACTTT
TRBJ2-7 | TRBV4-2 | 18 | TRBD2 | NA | CASSQESLAGGRTYEQYF | TGTGCCAGCAGCCAAGAGAGCCTAGCGGGGGGCCGTACCTACGAGCAGTACTTC
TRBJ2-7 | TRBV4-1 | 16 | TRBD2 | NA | CASSRSEAGGTYEQYF | TGCGCCAGCAGCCGATCAGAGGCGGGGGGAACCTACGAGCAGTACTTC
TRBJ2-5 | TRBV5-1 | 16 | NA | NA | CASSEELARRGKTQYF | TGCGCCAGCAGCGAAGAGCTGGCGCGCAGGGGAAAGACCCAGTACTTC
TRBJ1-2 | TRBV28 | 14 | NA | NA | CASGGGGSNYGYTF | TGTGCCAGCGGGGGAGGGGGATCGAACTATGGCTACACCTTC
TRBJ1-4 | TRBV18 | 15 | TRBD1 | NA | CASSPGTGGYEKLFF | TGTGCCAGCTCACCCGGGACAGGGGGTTATGAAAAACTGTTTTTT
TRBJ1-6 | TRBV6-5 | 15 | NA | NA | CASSSPTGLNSPLHF | TGTGCCAGCAGTTCGCCGACAGGCCTTAATTCACCCCTCCACTTT
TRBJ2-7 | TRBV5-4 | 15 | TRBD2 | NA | CASSPPGAGGREQYF | TGTGCCAGCAGCCCACCTGGAGCGGGGGGGCGCGAGCAGTACTTC